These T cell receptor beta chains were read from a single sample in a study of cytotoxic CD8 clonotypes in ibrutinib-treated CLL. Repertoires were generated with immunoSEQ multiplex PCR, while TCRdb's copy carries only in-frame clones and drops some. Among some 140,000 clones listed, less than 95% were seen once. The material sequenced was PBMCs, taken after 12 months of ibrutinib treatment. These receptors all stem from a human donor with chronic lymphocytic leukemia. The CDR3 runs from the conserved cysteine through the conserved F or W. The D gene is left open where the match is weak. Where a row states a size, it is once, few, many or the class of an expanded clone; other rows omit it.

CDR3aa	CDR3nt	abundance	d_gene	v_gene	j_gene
CASSLWGGQGNEQFF	TGTGCCAGCAGCTTATGGGGAGGACAGGGTAATGAGCAGTTCTTC	.	TRBD1	TRBV7-9	TRBJ2-1
CSATGLAGGPTGELFF	TGCAGCGCCACGGGACTAGCGGGAGGACCCACCGGGGAGCTGTTTTTT	.	TRBD2	TRBV29-1	TRBJ2-2
CASSQVTGDYGYTF	TGTGCCAGCAGCCAAGTAACAGGGGACTATGGCTACACCTTC	few	TRBD1	TRBV4-2	TRBJ1-2
CASSASAGEQFF	TGTGCCAGCAGCGCATCGGCGGGTGAGCAGTTCTTC	.	.	TRBV7-9	TRBJ2-1
CASSLSYPLARIGETQYF	TGTGCCAGCAGTTTATCCTACCCGCTAGCAAGGATAGGAGAGACCCAGTACTTC	.	.	TRBV27	TRBJ2-5
CASSWGENTEAFF	TGTGCCAGCAGCTGGGGGGAGAACACTGAAGCTTTCTTT	.	.	TRBV7-8	TRBJ1-1
CAISSRDRNHSYNEQFF	TGTGCCATCAGTTCCCGGGACAGGAACCACTCCTACAATGAGCAGTTCTTC	.	TRBD1	TRBV10-3	TRBJ2-1
CASSEFLVTSGSSETQYF	TGTGCCAGCAGTGAATTCTTGGTGACTAGCGGGAGTAGCGAGACCCAGTACTTC	.	TRBD2	TRBV25-1	TRBJ2-5
CASSVGTGGTGELFF	TGTGCCAGCAGTGTCGGGACAGGGGGTACCGGGGAGCTGTTTTTT	.	TRBD1	TRBV2	TRBJ2-2
CASRRAGVTETQYF	TGTGCCAGCAGGAGGGCGGGGGTTACGGAGACCCAGTACTTC	few	TRBD2	TRBV6-5	TRBJ2-5
CASSQVAGTYEQYF	TGTGCCAGCAGCCAAGTTGCCGGAACCTACGAGCAGTACTTC	.	.	TRBV14	TRBJ2-7
CASSELGGFYGYTF	TGTGCCAGCAGTGAACTGGGGGGTTTTTATGGCTACACCTTC	once	.	TRBV2	TRBJ1-2
CASSLEPLGDYEQYF	TGCGCCAGCAGCTTGGAGCCTCTCGGTGATTACGAGCAGTACTTC	.	.	TRBV5-1	TRBJ2-7
CAIKSSGGSNEQFF	TGTGCCATCAAATCCAGCGGGGGGAGCAATGAGCAGTTCTTC	.	TRBD2	TRBV10-3	TRBJ2-1
CAISDPQGGGGNQPQHF	TGTGCCATCAGTGACCCCCAAGGTGGGGGAGGCAATCAGCCCCAGCATTTT	.	.	TRBV10-3	TRBJ1-5
CASSLQGEGKAFF	TGTGCCAGCAGTCTTCAGGGGGAGGGGAAAGCTTTCTTT	.	TRBD1	TRBV28	TRBJ1-1
CASSQGSLSYEQYF	TGTGCCAGCAGCCAAGGATCCCTCTCCTACGAGCAGTACTTC	.	.	TRBV14	TRBJ2-7
CATSREGLLEKLFF	TGTGCCACCAGCAGAGAGGGACTCCTTGAAAAACTGTTTTTT	.	.	TRBV15	TRBJ1-4
CASTMRYNEQFF	TGTGCCAGCACCATGAGGTACAATGAGCAGTTCTTC	.	.	TRBV21-1	TRBJ2-1
CATYSSGPSYNEQFF	TGTGCCACCTACTCTAGCGGGCCCTCCTACAATGAGCAGTTCTTC	.	TRBD2	TRBV6-1	TRBJ2-1
CASSPTGHEQFF	TGTGCCAGCAGCCCCACCGGCCATGAGCAGTTCTTC	.	.	TRBV7-9	TRBJ2-1
CASRFSGTYDEQYF	TGTGCCAGCAGGTTTAGCGGGACTTATGACGAGCAGTACTTC	.	TRBD2	TRBV6-1	TRBJ2-7
CASGTADLSSYNEQFF	TGTGCCAGCGGGACAGCCGATCTCAGCTCCTACAATGAGCAGTTCTTC	once	TRBD1	TRBV2	TRBJ2-1
CAIGQGEGEKLFF	TGTGCCATCGGGCAGGGAGAAGGTGAAAAACTGTTTTTT	.	.	TRBV10-3	TRBJ1-4
CASSEGTHRKNEQYF	TGCGCCAGCAGTGAGGGGACTCACCGAAAAAACGAGCAGTACTTC	.	.	TRBV10-1	TRBJ2-7
CANPTLGGNTIYF	TGTGCCAACCCGACCCTAGGGGGAAACACCATATATTTT	.	.	TRBV5-8	TRBJ1-3
CASSLGGQGNEKLFF	TGTGCCAGCAGCTTGGGGGGACAGGGAAATGAAAAACTGTTTTTT	.	TRBD1	TRBV5-6	TRBJ1-4
CASTRTHSYEQYF	TGTGCCAGCACGCGGACCCATTCCTACGAGCAGTACTTC	.	.	TRBV28	TRBJ2-7
CASSRILRDYTSSGANVLTF	TGTGCCAGCAGTAGAATTCTCAGGGATTACACCTCCTCTGGGGCCAACGTCCTGACTTTC	.	.	TRBV27	TRBJ2-6
CASSHDRGRSETQYF	TGTGCCAGCAGCCATGACAGGGGCAGGTCGGAGACCCAGTACTTC	.	TRBD1	TRBV7-8	TRBJ2-5
CASSQETFGETQYF	TGCGCCAGCAGCCAAGAGACCTTTGGAGAGACCCAGTACTTC	.	.	TRBV4-3	TRBJ2-5
CASSGANVGSETQYF	TGTGCCAGCTCGGGTGCAAACGTGGGAAGTGAGACCCAGTACTTC	.	.	TRBV18	TRBJ2-5
CASSSGTTYEQYF	TGTGCCAGCAGTTCCGGGACTACATACGAGCAGTACTTC	.	TRBD2	TRBV28	TRBJ2-7
CASSQLYNYEQYF	TGTGCCAGCAGCCAACTCTATAACTACGAGCAGTACTTC	once	.	TRBV6-5	TRBJ2-7
CASSSPSITGELFF	TGTGCCAGCAGTTCACCGTCTATCACCGGGGAGCTGTTTTTT	.	.	TRBV27	TRBJ2-2
CASSIKSTSSRTEAFF	TGTGCCAGTAGTATCAAGTCTACTTCAAGTCGCACTGAAGCTTTCTTT	few	.	TRBV19	TRBJ1-1
CASSYGGAYSNQPQHF	TGTGCCAGCAGTTACGGAGGAGCTTATAGCAATCAGCCCCAGCATTTT	.	.	TRBV6-6	TRBJ1-5
CASSPGQGGEAFF	TGTGCCAGCAGTCCCGGACAGGGCGGTGAAGCTTTCTTT	.	TRBD1	TRBV6-5	TRBJ1-1
CASSFPLPVLNTEAFF	TGTGCCAGCAGTTTCCCCCTCCCCGTACTGAACACTGAAGCTTTCTTT	.	.	TRBV28	TRBJ1-1
CASSPRDRNTEAFF	TGCGCCAGCAGCCCTCGGGACAGAAACACTGAAGCTTTCTTT	.	TRBD1	TRBV4-1	TRBJ1-1
CASSPNVLSYEQYF	TGTGCCAGCAGCCCGAATGTCCTCTCCTACGAGCAGTACTTC	.	.	TRBV7-9	TRBJ2-7
CASSIAGLPDTQYF	TGTGCCAGTAGTATAGCGGGCCTGCCAGATACGCAGTATTTT	.	.	TRBV19	TRBJ2-3
CASSIAALHLSNQPQHF	TGTGCCAGCAGCATAGCAGCATTACACCTAAGCAATCAGCCCCAGCATTTT	.	.	TRBV21-1	TRBJ1-5
CSVEEVGDSAEQYF	TGCAGCGTTGAAGAGGTAGGGGATTCGGCCGAGCAGTACTTC	.	.	TRBV29-1	TRBJ2-7